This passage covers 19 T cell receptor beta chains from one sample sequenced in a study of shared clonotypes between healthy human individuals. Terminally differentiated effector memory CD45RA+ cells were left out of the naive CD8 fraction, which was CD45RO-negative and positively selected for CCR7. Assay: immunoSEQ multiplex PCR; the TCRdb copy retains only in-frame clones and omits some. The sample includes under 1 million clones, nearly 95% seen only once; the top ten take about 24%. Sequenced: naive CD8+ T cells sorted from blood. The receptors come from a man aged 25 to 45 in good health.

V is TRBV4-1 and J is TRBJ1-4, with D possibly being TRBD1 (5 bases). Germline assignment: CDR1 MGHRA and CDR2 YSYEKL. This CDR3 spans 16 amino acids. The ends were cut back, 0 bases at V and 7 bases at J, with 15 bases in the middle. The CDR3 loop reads CASSQDKGLLSEKLFF. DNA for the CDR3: TGCGCCAGCAGCCAAGATAAGGGGTTGCTGAGTGAAAAACTGTTTTTT.

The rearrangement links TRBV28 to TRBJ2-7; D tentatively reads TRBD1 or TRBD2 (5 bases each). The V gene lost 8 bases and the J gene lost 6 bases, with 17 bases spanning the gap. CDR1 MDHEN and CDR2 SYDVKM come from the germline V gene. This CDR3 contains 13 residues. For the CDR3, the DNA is TGTGCCAGCGTGGGATTAGGGACGGTCGAGCAGTACTTC. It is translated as CASVGLGTVEQYF.

CDR3 nucleotides: TGTGCCAGCAGTCGACAGGGGGGCTACGAGCAGTACTTC. It yields the protein CASSRQGGYEQYF. The chain carries TRBV7-9 and TRBJ2-7, with 9 bases that match TRBD1. Germline V gene data show CDR1 as SEHNR and CDR2 as FQNEAQ (reference sequence). V lost 6 bases and J lost 3; bases outside the gene matches: 3. The CDR3 is 13 residues long.

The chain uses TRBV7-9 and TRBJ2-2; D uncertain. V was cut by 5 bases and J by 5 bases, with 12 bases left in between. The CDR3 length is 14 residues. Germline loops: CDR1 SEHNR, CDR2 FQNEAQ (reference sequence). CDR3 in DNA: TGTGCCAGCAGCCATACACCCTCGACCGGGGAGCTGTTTTTT. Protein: CASSHTPSTGELFF. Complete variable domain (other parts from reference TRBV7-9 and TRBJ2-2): DTGVSQNPRHKITKRGQNVTFRCDPISEHNRLYWYRQTLGQGPEFLTYFQNEAQLEKSRLLSDRFSAERPKGSFSTLEIQRTEQGDSAMYLCASSHTPSTGELFFGEGSRLTVL.

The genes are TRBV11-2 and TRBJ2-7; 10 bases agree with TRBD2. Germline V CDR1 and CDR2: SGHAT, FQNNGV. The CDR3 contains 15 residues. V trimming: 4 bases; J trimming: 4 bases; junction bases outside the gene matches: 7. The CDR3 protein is CASSWYASGRYEQYF. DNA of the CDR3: TGTGCCAGCAGCTGGTACGCTAGCGGGAGATACGAGCAGTACTTC.

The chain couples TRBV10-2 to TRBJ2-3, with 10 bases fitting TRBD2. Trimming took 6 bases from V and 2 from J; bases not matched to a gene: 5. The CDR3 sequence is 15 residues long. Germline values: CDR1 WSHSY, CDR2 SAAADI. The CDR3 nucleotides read TGCGCCAGCAGGGCAGCGGGAGGGCCCACAGATACGCAGTATTTT. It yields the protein CASRAAGGPTDTQYF.

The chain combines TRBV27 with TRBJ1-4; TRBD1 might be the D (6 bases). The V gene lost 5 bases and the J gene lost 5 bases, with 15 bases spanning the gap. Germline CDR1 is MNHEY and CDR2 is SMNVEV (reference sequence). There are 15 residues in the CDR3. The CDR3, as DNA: TGTGCCAGCAGTCCCCGGGGAGGGACAAATGAAAAACTGTTTTTT. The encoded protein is CASSPRGGTNEKLFF.

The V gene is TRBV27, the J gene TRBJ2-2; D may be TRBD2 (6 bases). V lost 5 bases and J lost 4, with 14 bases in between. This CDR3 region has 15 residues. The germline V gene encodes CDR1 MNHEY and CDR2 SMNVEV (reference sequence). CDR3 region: CASSISRRGTGELFF. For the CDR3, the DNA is TGTGCCAGCAGTATTTCCCGGAGGGGCACCGGGGAGCTGTTTTTT.

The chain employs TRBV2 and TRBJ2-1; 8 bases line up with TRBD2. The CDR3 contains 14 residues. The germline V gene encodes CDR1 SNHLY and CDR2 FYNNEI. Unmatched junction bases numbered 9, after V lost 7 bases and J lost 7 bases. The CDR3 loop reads CASITGLALNEQFF. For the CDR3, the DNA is TGTGCCAGCATCACCGGACTAGCCTTGAATGAGCAGTTCTTC.

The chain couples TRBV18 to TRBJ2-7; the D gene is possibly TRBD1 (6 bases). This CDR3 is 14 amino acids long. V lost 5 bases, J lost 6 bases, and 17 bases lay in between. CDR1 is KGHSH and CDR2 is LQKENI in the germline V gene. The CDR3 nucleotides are TGTGCCAGCTCAAGCTCACAGGGTACGATCGAGCAGTACTTC. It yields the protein CASSSSQGTIEQYF. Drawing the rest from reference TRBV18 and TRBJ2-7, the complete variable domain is NAGVMQNPRHLVRRRGQEARLRCSPMKGHSHVYWYRQLPEEGLKFMVYLQKENIIDESGMPKERFSAEFPKEGPSILRIQQVVRGDSAAYFCASSSSQGTIEQYFGPGTRLTVT.

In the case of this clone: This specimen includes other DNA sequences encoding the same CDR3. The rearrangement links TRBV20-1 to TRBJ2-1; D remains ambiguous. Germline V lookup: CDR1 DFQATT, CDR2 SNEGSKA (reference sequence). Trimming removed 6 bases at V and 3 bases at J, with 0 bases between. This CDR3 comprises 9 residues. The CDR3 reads CSAYNEQFF. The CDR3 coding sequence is TGCAGTGCCTACAATGAGCAGTTCTTC.

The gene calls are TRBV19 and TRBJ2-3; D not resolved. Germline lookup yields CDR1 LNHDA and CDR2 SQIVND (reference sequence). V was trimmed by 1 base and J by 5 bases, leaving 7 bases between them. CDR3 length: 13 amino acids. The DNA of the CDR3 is TGTGCCAGTAGTATAGGTGTTATAGATACGCAGTATTTT. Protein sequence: CASSIGVIDTQYF.

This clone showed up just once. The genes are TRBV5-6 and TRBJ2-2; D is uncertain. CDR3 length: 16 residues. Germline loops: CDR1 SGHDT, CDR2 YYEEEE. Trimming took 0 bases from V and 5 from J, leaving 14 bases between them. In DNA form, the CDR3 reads TGTGCCAGCAGCTTGGGGGCCCGTCGATTTACCGGGGAGCTGTTTTTT. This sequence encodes CASSLGARRFTGELFF.

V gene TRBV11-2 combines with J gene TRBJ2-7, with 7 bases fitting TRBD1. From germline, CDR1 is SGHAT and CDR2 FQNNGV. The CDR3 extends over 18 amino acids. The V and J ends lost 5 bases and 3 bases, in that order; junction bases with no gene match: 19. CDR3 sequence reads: CASSPVTGVDGLFYEQYF. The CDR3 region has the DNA TGTGCCAGCAGCCCCGTAACAGGGGTTGACGGTCTTTTCTACGAGCAGTACTTC.

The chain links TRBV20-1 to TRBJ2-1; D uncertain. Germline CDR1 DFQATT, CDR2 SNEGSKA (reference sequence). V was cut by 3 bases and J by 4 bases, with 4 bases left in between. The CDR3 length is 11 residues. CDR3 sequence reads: CSARAYNEQFF. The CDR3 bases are TGCAGTGCTAGGGCATACAATGAGCAGTTCTTC.

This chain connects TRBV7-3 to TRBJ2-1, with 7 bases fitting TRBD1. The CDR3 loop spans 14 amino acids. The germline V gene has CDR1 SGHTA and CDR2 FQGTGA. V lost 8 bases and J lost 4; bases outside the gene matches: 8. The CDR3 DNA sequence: TGTGCCAGCGAGGAAGGGGGCGGTTACAATGAGCAGTTCTTC. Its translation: CASEEGGGYNEQFF.

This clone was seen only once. The CDR3 sequence: CASSESPGGSEANEQFF. CDR3 in DNA: TGCGCCAGCAGTGAATCCCCCGGTGGGAGTGAAGCCAATGAGCAGTTCTTC. The chain joins TRBV10-1 to TRBJ2-1; tentatively, D is TRBD2 (5 bases). The germline V gene encodes CDR1 WNHNN and CDR2 SYGVQD (reference sequence). The V end lost 3 bases, the J end lost 6 bases, and 21 bases lay between the germline ends. The CDR3 covers 17 residues.

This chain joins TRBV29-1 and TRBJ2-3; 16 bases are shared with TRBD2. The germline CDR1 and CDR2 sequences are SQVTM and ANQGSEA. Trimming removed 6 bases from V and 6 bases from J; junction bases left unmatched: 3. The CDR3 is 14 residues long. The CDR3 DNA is TGCAGCGTAGAGGGACTAGCGGGGGGGGATACGCAGTATTTT. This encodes CSVEGLAGGDTQYF.

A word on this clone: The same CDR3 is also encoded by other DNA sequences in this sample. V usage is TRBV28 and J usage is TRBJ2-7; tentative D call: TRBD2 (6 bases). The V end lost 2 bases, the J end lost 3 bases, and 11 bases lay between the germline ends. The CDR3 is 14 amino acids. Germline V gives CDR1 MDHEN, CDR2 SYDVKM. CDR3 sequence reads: CASSLLSRGYEQYF. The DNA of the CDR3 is TGTGCCAGCAGTTTACTATCGCGGGGCTACGAGCAGTACTTC.